This passage covers 8 T cell receptor beta chains from one sample sequenced in a study of early T cells in non-severe SARS-CoV-2 infection (dated by TCRdb to the early 2020s). Library generation was performed with 5' RACE. Sequencing was performed on a NextSeq 500. TCRdb itself trimmed the public reads at Q25 with fastp, ran MiXCR and retained productive beta chains. Identical CDR3 protein sequences are pooled into one entry, listed with their most common genes and DNA. Present in this sample are approximately 70,000 distinct CDR3 sequences, 9.5% to 13% of which were seen just once. The ten biggest clones cover under 10% of the sample. Material: whole blood, obtained at baseline. The receptor source for this set is an adult who was a healthcare worker with PCR-confirmed SARS-CoV-2 infection or an uninfected control (not recorded which).

This clonotype turned up a few times. The chain combines TRBV11-1 with TRBJ2-5; unclear D gene. CDR3 length equals 14 residues. From germline, CDR1 is SGHAT and CDR2 FQDESV (reference sequence). V gave up 5 bases and J gave up 1 base, with 11 bases separating them. CDR3 nucleotides: TGTGCCAGCAGCCCGAAGGGCGCCCAAGAGACCCAGTACTTC. This codes for CASSPKGAQETQYF.

V gene TRBV19 combines with J gene TRBJ1-2, with 8 bases aligning to TRBD1. Trimming at V came to 10 bases and at J to 4 bases, leaving 11 bases not matched to a gene. The CDR3 loop spans 14 amino acids. Germline V lookup: CDR1 LNHDA, CDR2 SQIVND (reference sequence). CDR3 in amino acids: CATQTRGQSYGYTF. The CDR3 coding sequence is TGTGCCACCCAGACCAGGGGGCAAAGCTATGGCTACACCTTC.

This clonotype was seen repeatedly, ten times or more. This chain uses TRBV29-1 with TRBJ1-6, with D possibly matching TRBD1 (6 bases). Germline CDR1 and CDR2: SQVTM and ANQGSEA. The ends were cut back, 7 bases at V and 3 bases at J, with 16 bases in the middle. The CDR3 covers 15 residues. The CDR3 nucleotides are TGCAGCGCCCGGGACACCGACGACTATAATTCACCCCTCCACTTT. It translates to CSARDTDDYNSPLHF.

The chain couples TRBV9 to TRBJ2-1, with TRBD1 matching over 8 bases. The CDR3 runs 16 residues. The ends lost 4 bases at V and 2 bases at J; junction bases unmatched: 8. Germline CDR1 is SGDLS and CDR2 is YYNGEE. CDR3 sequence reads: CASSPRGTGTYNEQFF. CDR3 sequence (DNA): TGTGCCAGCAGCCCCCGGGGGACAGGCACCTACAATGAGCAGTTCTTC.

The rearrangement uses TRBV29-1 and TRBJ2-5, with 12 bases fitting TRBD2. Germline V gene lookup returns CDR1 SQVTM and CDR2 ANQGSEA. The CDR3 contains 14 residues. V was clipped by 8 bases and J by 5 bases; unmatched bases: 9. The CDR3: CSLTSGGLGETQYF. The CDR3 DNA sequence: TGCAGCCTGACTAGCGGGGGCCTGGGGGAGACCCAGTACTTC.

This chain connects TRBV5-6 to TRBJ1-4; D perhaps matches TRBD1 (6 bases). CDR1 and CDR2 from the germline V gene are SGHDT and YYEEEE. V shed 1 base and J shed 8 bases, with 12 bases lying between them. This CDR3 has 14 amino acids. The CDR3 spells CASSLQGPVEKLFF. CDR3 DNA sequence: TGTGCCAGCAGCTTGCAGGGGCCTGTGGAAAAACTGTTTTTT. The full variable domain, completed using reference TRBV5-6 and TRBJ1-4, is DAGVTQSPTHLIKTRGQQVTLRCSPKSGHDTVSWYQQALGQGPQFIFQYYEEEERQRGNFPDRFSGHQFPNYSSELNVNALLLGDSALYLCASSLQGPVEKLFFGSGTQLSVL.

This clonotype was recorded many times. V is TRBV7-9 and J is TRBJ2-3; TRBD2 matches at 9 bases. The CDR3 is 17 amino acids. CDR1 is SEHNR and CDR2 is FQNEAQ in the germline V gene (reference sequence). J gave up 3 bases and V 0 bases, and 7 bases lay outside the gene matches. CDR3: CASSLARLADITDTQYF. The CDR3 nucleotides are TGTGCCAGCAGCTTAGCGAGACTAGCGGACATAACAGATACGCAGTATTTT.

V usage is TRBV12-3 or TRBV12-4 and J usage is TRBJ2-3, with D possibly TRBD1 on 5 matching bases. Trimming took off 1 base at V and 0 bases at J, with 8 bases between the two ends. The length of the CDR3 is 15 residues. CDR3 in DNA: TGTGCCAGCAGTTTAGTTGGGGCCAGCACAGATACGCAGTATTTT. Translation gives CASSLVGASTDTQYF.